This TCR beta chain was identified during a study of CXCR3-negative and CXCR3-positive naive CD8 T cells. General study points: Diversity ran similarly high across both naive subsets but far lower in memory CD8+ cells. TRBV-TRBJ usage was similar across naive CXCR3 subsets but distinct in memory cells.

In the case of this clonotype: What it recognizes is unknown.

Libraries of TRB cDNA were made by 5' RACE and carried UMIs. Following a re-call of the 5' RACE reads, TCRdb has one entry per CDR3 protein and lacks DNA. In total, the table holds some 130,000 distinct CDR3 sequences. Germline V gives CDR1 DFQATT, CDR2 SNEGSKA (reference sequence). The CDR3 sequence is 15 residues long. The sample was naive CXCR3- CD8+ T cells from blood. As to subset: CD45RO-CCR7+CD27+CD95- naive CD8+ T cells lacking CXCR3 (TNR3-). The chain carries TRBV20-1 and TRBJ2-7; checking the TCRdb D call of TRBD2 is not possible without DNA. The source of this sequence is a human donor in good health. Some clones in this sample may be carry-over from other donors' samples. This CDR3 reads CSARPGLAPSYEQYF.